This TCR beta chain derives from a study of beta chain features in type 1 diabetes. Trimming took off 5 bases at V and 6 bases at J, with 17 bases between the two ends. Germline V gives CDR1 SGHAT, CDR2 FQNNGV. The CDR3 covers 14 residues. Study-level findings and limits: Patients with Type 1 diabetes showed moderately but significantly shorter TCRB CDR3s in all four CD4+ subsets.

There was one heparinised blood draw per donor, averaging around 0.11 L. This clone was recorded a few times. Its target is not known. The isolated RNA, all of it, was reverse transcribed, so expressed TCRB transcripts were what got sequenced. Assay used: immunoSEQ multiplex PCR; TCRdb lists only in-frame clones, some missing. The table shows some 330,000 clones, with around 13% occurring only once. The clonotype was recovered from a woman aged 18-30 years with type 1 diabetes. Input material: naive CD4+ T cells from blood. V usage is TRBV11-2 and J usage is TRBJ2-7; perhaps TRBD1 as D (5 bases). The CDR3 sequence is CASSRSSGAVEQYF. The CDR3 bases are TGTGCCAGCAGCCGGTCGAGTGGGGCGGTCGAGCAGTACTTC. Together with reference TRBV11-2 and TRBJ2-7, the CDR3 gives the full variable domain: EAGVAQSPRYKIIEKRQSVAFWCNPISGHATLYWYQQILGQGPKLLIQFQNNGVVDDSQLPKDRFSAERLKGVDSTLKIQPAKLEDSAVYLCASSRSSGAVEQYFGPGTRLTVT.